These T cell receptor beta chains were read from a single sample in a study of cytomegalovirus exposure and HLA in healthy donors. Produced via immunoSEQ multiplex PCR; TCRdb's table is partial and in-frame only. With around 46,000 clones in the sample, the ten largest clones hold under 1.3%. Input material: PBMCs. These receptors were taken from a woman aged 35 to 49 in good health and CMV-seronegative. Each CDR3 is given with its conserved first and last residue. D genes are given only for firm matches.

>10|-|TRBJ2-1|TRBV29-1
TGCAGAGTTAGGGGGAATGAGCAGTTCTTC
CRVRGNEQFF
>14|-|TRBJ2-7|TRBV5-6
TGTGCCAGCAGCCGTACCAGGGTTTCGGACGAGCAGTACTTC
CASSRTRVSDEQYF
>11|TRBD1|TRBJ1-2|TRBV29-1
TGCAGCGGGGACAGGGTGGGCGGCTACACCTTC
CSGDRVGGYTF
>15|-|TRBJ2-7|TRBV19
TGTGCCAGTAGTATAGCCTCCATCGGGGCCTACGAGCAGTACTTC
CASSIASIGAYEQYF
>15|TRBD1|TRBJ1-4|TRBV4-1
TGCGCCAGCAGCAAAGTCCGGGACAGGGTTGAAAAACTGTTTTTT
CASSKVRDRVEKLFF
>17|TRBD1|TRBJ1-3|TRBV5-4
TGTGCCAGCAGCCTCGAACTAGGGACAGGGACGGGAAACACCATATATTTT
CASSLELGTGTGNTIYF
>16|TRBD2|TRBJ2-7|TRBV5-1
TGCGCCAGCAGCTTTACGCTTAGCGGGACTCCCTACGAGCAGTACTTC
CASSFTLSGTPYEQYF
>15|-|TRBJ2-3|TRBV4-3
TGCGCCAGCAGCCTCTTCCAGACGGGTACAGATACGCAGTATTTT
CASSLFQTGTDTQYF
>13|TRBD2|TRBJ2-7|TRBV7-2
TGTGCCAGCGGGGGAGGGTCCTCCTACGAGCAGTACTTC
CASGGGSSYEQYF
>14|-|TRBJ2-5|TRBV6-5
TGTGCCAGCAGTTACGGAGACGTTCAAGAGACCCAGTACTTC
CASSYGDVQETQYF
>15|-|TRBJ1-1|TRBV10-3
TGTGCCATAGCCTCTCAGGGGCGGTTGAACACTGAAGCTTTCTTT
CAIASQGRLNTEAFF
>14|TRBD2|TRBJ2-7|TRBV6-6
TGTGCCAGCAGTTACCTAGCGGGAGCTAGCGAGCAGTACTTC
CASSYLAGASEQYF